This T cell receptor beta chain was retrieved from a study of HIV-infected patients and healthy controls. About the research overall: In about 85% of the 16 patients, CD4 counts climbed slightly after three months but remained subnormal. General study results and limits: When repertoires were size-matched, rare events in HIV-infected data became overweighted.

Approximately 500 ng RNA was reverse transcribed with alpha and beta constant-region primers. Separate chain-specific third strand synthesis with multiplexing indices produced the alpha and beta libraries. Using its own MiXCR run on the 5' RACE reads, TCRdb lists one record per CDR3 protein. The table includes 9,500 to 15,000 distinct CDR3 sequences, about 9% detected once. The repertoire came from unfractionated whole blood and reflected all unsorted peripheral T cells. RNA came from under 3 ml of peripheral blood. The CDR3 spans 12 residues. Germline CDR1 is MNHEY and CDR2 is SVGEGT. The V gene lost 4 bases and the J gene lost 4 bases, with 7 bases spanning the gap. This clonotype was observed many times. The antigen is not known.

The sequence was obtained from an adult with HIV infection. The donor label of this sample is uncertain. The material was blood, obtained before antiretroviral therapy. The chain uses TRBV6-2 or TRBV6-3 and TRBJ1-1; the D is unclear. The CDR3, as DNA: TGTGCCAGCAGTTTCGTTTCCACTGAAGCTTTCTTT. It translates to CASSFVSTEAFF.